This entry lists 29 T cell receptor beta chains sequenced from one sample in a study of cytotoxic CD8 clonotypes in ibrutinib-treated CLL. Assay: immunoSEQ multiplex PCR; the TCRdb copy retains only in-frame clones and omits some. This sample has hundreds of thousands of clones, with about 75% found just once. Specimen: PBMCs, collected after 12 months of ibrutinib treatment. The source of these receptors is a human donor with chronic lymphocytic leukemia.

The gene calls are TRBV5-1 and TRBJ2-2, with 8 bases that match TRBD2. CDR3 length: 17 amino acids. From germline, CDR1 is SGHRS and CDR2 YFSETQ. V lost 3 bases and J lost 3; bases outside the gene matches: 10. The CDR3 spells CASSSTATSGYTGELFF. The DNA for the CDR3 is TGCGCCAGCAGCTCGACCGCCACTAGCGGTTACACCGGGGAGCTGTTTTTT.

The V and J genes are TRBV6-5 and TRBJ2-2; D is ambiguous. V gave up 2 bases and J gave up 5 bases, with 9 bases separating them. From germline, CDR1 is MNHEY and CDR2 SVGAGI. This CDR3 has 14 residues. This CDR3 reads CASSYIWGTGELFF. The CDR3 coding sequence is TGTGCCAGCAGTTACATCTGGGGAACCGGGGAGCTGTTTTTT.

As to this clone: Additional DNA sequences in this sample encode the identical CDR3. The chain joins TRBV29-1 to TRBJ1-1; no clear D gene. The V gene lost 4 bases and the J gene lost 0 bases, with 6 bases spanning the gap. Germline values: CDR1 SQVTM, CDR2 ANQGSEA. The CDR3 sequence is 12 residues long. The CDR3 DNA is TGCAGCGTTGGGCAGTTGAACACTGAAGCTTTCTTT. This codes for CSVGQLNTEAFF.

The CDR3 sequence is CASSLNWGARETQYF. The CDR3 DNA reads TGTGCCAGCAGCTTAAACTGGGGGGCGCGGGAGACCCAGTACTTC. V is TRBV7-2 and J is TRBJ2-5; D tentatively reads TRBD1 or TRBD2 (6 bases each). CDR1 is SGHTA and CDR2 is FQGNSA in the germline V gene. The CDR3 length is 15 residues. The V end lost 2 bases, the J end lost 5 bases, and 15 bases lay between the germline ends.

The genes are TRBV18 and TRBJ1-3; 9 nucleotides line up with TRBD1. CDR1 is KGHSH and CDR2 is LQKENI in the germline V gene. The V segment lost 3 bases and the J segment 5 bases; nucleotides outside the gene matches: 8. The CDR3 covers 16 residues. Here the CDR3 reads CASSPFSGQGRNTIYF. CDR3 nucleotide sequence: TGTGCCAGCTCACCGTTTTCGGGACAGGGACGAAACACCATATATTTT. The variable domain in full, with the rest retrieved from reference TRBV18 and TRBJ1-3, is NAGVMQNPRHLVRRRGQEARLRCSPMKGHSHVYWYRQLPEEGLKFMVYLQKENIIDESGMPKERFSAEFPKEGPSILRIQQVVRGDSAAYFCASSPFSGQGRNTIYFGEGSWLTVV.

In this sample, this clone turned up a few times. DNA for the CDR3: TGTGCCAGCAGCCAACTTAGCGGTAGCACAGATACGCAGTATTTT. Its translation is CASSQLSGSTDTQYF. The rearrangement joins TRBV4-2 to TRBJ2-3, with D possibly TRBD2 on 6 matching bases. V lost 2 bases and J 0 bases, leaving 9 bases between the germline ends. This CDR3 is 15 amino acids long. Germline V CDR1 and CDR2: LGHNA, YNFKEQ.

This chain's CDR3 is CASNRLEYGYTF. The CDR3, as DNA: TGTGCCAGCAACCGATTAGAGTATGGCTACACCTTC. This sequence joins TRBV11-2 and TRBJ1-2; no definite D call. Germline CDR1 is SGHAT and CDR2 is FQNNGV. With 7 bases removed from V and 5 bases from J, the gap between germline ends came to 11 bases. The CDR3 consists of 12 residues. Full variable domain (missing parts from reference TRBV11-2 and TRBJ1-2): EAGVAQSPRYKIIEKRQSVAFWCNPISGHATLYWYQQILGQGPKLLIQFQNNGVVDDSQLPKDRFSAERLKGVDSTLKIQPAKLEDSAVYLCASNRLEYGYTFGSGTRLTVV.

This rearrangement joins TRBV19 to TRBJ1-2; TRBD1 matches 7 bases. Germline V gene data show CDR1 as LNHDA and CDR2 as SQIVND (reference sequence). The CDR3 length is 17 residues. After removal of 3 bases from V and 0 bases from J, the junction contained 10 bases not matched to a gene. The CDR3: CASSMGAGGLANYGYTF. The CDR3 coding sequence is TGTGCCAGTAGTATGGGGGCAGGGGGGCTTGCTAACTATGGCTACACCTTC.

The chain is built from TRBV25-1 and TRBJ2-7, with 7 bases fitting TRBD2. The length of the CDR3 is 14 residues. CDR1 is MGHDK, CDR2 SYGVNS, per germline. Trimming at V came to 2 bases and at J to 4 bases, leaving 5 bases not matched to a gene. The CDR3 DNA reads as TGTGCCAGCAGTGAACTAGCGGAGTTATACGAGCAGTACTTC. Protein product: CASSELAELYEQYF.

Only a few counts were recorded for this clone. The V call is TRBV30, the J call TRBJ2-5; D tentatively fits TRBD1 or TRBD2 (5 bases each). V lost 5 bases and J 3 bases, leaving 13 bases between the germline ends. The CDR3 consists of 13 residues. Germline CDR1 and CDR2: GTSNPN and SVGIG (reference sequence). The CDR3 DNA reads as TGTGCCTGGCTAAAGCGAGGGGAAGAGACCCAGTACTTC. Amino acid sequence: CAWLKRGEETQYF.

This sequence joins TRBV7-2 and TRBJ1-5; tentatively, D is TRBD1 (6 bases). The germline CDR1 and CDR2 sequences are SGHTA and FQGNSA. The CDR3 covers 14 residues. Trimming removed 2 bases at V and 6 bases at J, with 11 bases between. CDR3 amino acids: CASSLWIQGQPQHF. Here the CDR3 DNA reads TGTGCCAGCAGCTTATGGATACAGGGTCAGCCCCAGCATTTT.

The gene calls are TRBV12-5 and TRBJ2-3; D unresolved. Trimming took 2 bases from V and 4 from J, leaving 16 bases between them. This CDR3 contains 16 residues. CDR1 and CDR2 from the germline V gene are LGHNT and FRNRAP. CDR3 DNA: TGTGCTAGTGGTTTGACCCCAGGTAGTTTAGCAGATACGCAGTATTTT. Encoded protein: CASGLTPGSLADTQYF.

CDR3 protein: CASSRRPLTGGAYEQYF. CDR3 sequence (DNA): TGTGCCAGCAGCCGTCGCCCCCTGACAGGGGGGGCCTACGAGCAGTACTTC. This chain links TRBV28 with TRBJ2-7; 9 nucleotides align to TRBD1. Germline values: CDR1 MDHEN, CDR2 SYDVKM. V was clipped by 6 bases and J by 2 bases; unmatched bases: 14. The CDR3 sequence is 17 residues long.

The chain has TRBV7-2 and TRBJ2-5, with D possibly matching TRBD2 (5 bases). Germline-derived CDR1 and CDR2 are SGHTA and FQGNSA. The CDR3 spans 13 residues. V lost 0 bases, J lost 5 bases, and 7 bases lay in between. DNA of the CDR3: TGTGCCAGCAGCTTAGCAGCGGCGGAGACCCAGTACTTC. It codes for CASSLAAAETQYF. The variable domain in full, completed from reference TRBV7-2 and TRBJ2-5, reads GAGVSQSPSNKVTEKGKDVELRCDPISGHTALYWYRQSLGQGLEFLIYFQGNSAPDKSGLPSDRFSAERTGGSVSTLTIQRTQQEDSAVYLCASSLAAAETQYFGPGTRLLVL.

Here the CDR3 reads CASSLVGVGPNNEQFF. Written as DNA, the CDR3 is TGTGCCAGCAGCTTAGTAGGGGTCGGACCCAACAATGAGCAGTTCTTC. V and J are TRBV7-2 and TRBJ2-1; D possibly corresponds to TRBD1 (5 bases). Trimming left V 1 base short and J 5 bases short, with 15 bases between. The CDR3 sequence is 16 residues long. The germline gives CDR1 SGHTA, CDR2 FQGNSA.

In this sample, this clone turned up a few times. The chain uses TRBV5-1 and TRBJ2-7; D is unresolved. The CDR3 runs 13 residues. Trimming removed 0 bases from V and 4 bases from J, with 8 bases in between. The germline CDR1 and CDR2 sequences are SGHRS and YFSETQ. CDR3 bases: TGCGCCAGCAGCTTGGAGAGAAAATACGAGCAGTACTTC. It codes for CASSLERKYEQYF.

This clone was recorded a few times. The chain couples TRBV11-1 to TRBJ1-1; D ambiguous. The germline V and J ends were trimmed by 5 bases and 0 bases, with 16 bases remaining between them. In germline, CDR1 is SGHAT, CDR2 FQDESV (reference sequence). The CDR3 runs to 16 residues. CDR3 amino acids: CASSPQQQTMNTEAFF. The CDR3 DNA follows: TGTGCCAGCAGCCCCCAGCAACAGACCATGAACACTGAAGCTTTCTTT. Complete variable domain (other parts from reference TRBV11-1 and TRBJ1-1): EAEVAQSPRYKITEKSQAVAFWCDPISGHATLYWYRQILGQGPELLVQFQDESVVDDSQLPKDRFSAERLKGVDSTLKIQPAELGDSAMYLCASSPQQQTMNTEAFFGQGTRLTVV.

The sample holds a few counts of this clone. This chain links TRBV29-1 with TRBJ1-4; no clear D. This CDR3 is built from 12 residues. V shed 7 bases and J shed 8 bases, with 14 bases lying between them. The V gene's germline CDR1 is SQVTM and CDR2 ANQGSEA. CDR3 coding DNA: TGCAGCGCCGCCAGGAGTGAAGAAAAACTGTTTTTT. Protein: CSAARSEEKLFF.

The V call is TRBV30, the J call TRBJ1-1, with D tentatively TRBD1 (5 bases). This CDR3 contains 13 residues. The V end lost 5 bases, the J end lost 6 bases, and 16 bases lay between the germline ends. Germline CDR1 GTSNPN, CDR2 SVGIG (reference sequence). The CDR3 reads CAWGAARAAEAFF. CDR3 bases: TGTGCCTGGGGGGCAGCCCGAGCCGCTGAAGCTTTCTTT.

This chain joins TRBV7-2 and TRBJ2-7; TRBD1 is a possible D gene (6 bases). Trimming shortened V by 5 bases and J by 3 bases, and 14 bases separated the two germline ends. The germline V gene encodes CDR1 SGHTA and CDR2 FQGNSA. The CDR3 sequence is 14 residues long. CDR3 amino acids: CASSLQSQGYEQYF. The CDR3 DNA follows: TGTGCCAGCAGCCTCCAATCACAGGGCTACGAGCAGTACTTC.

The rearrangement joins TRBV30 to TRBJ1-5; D unresolved. V lost 2 bases and J lost 7, with 12 bases in between. CDR3 length equals 13 residues. Germline CDR1 and CDR2: GTSNPN and SVGIG (reference sequence). This CDR3 is CAWSKEWAQPQHF. The CDR3, as DNA: TGTGCCTGGAGTAAGGAATGGGCGCAGCCCCAGCATTTT. The full variable domain, with the rest looked up from reference TRBV30 and TRBJ1-5, is SQTIHQWPATLVQPVGSPLSLECTVEGTSNPNLYWYRQAAGRGLQLLFYSVGIGQISSEVPQNLSASRPQDRQFILSSKKLLLSDSGFYLCAWSKEWAQPQHFGDGTRLSIL.

The V call is TRBV7-2, the J call TRBJ2-3, with a tentative D call TRBD2 (6 bases). The germline V and J ends were trimmed by 3 bases and 6 bases, with 16 bases remaining between them. The CDR3 contains 15 residues. CDR1 and CDR2 (germline): SGHTA, FQGNSA. The CDR3: CASSFQGGPPDTQYF. CDR3 nucleotides: TGTGCCAGCAGCTTTCAGGGAGGCCCCCCGGATACGCAGTATTTT.

The chain has TRBV5-4 and TRBJ1-2; TRBD1 is a possible D gene (6 bases). The V and J ends lost 0 bases and 4 bases respectively, with 10 bases between them. CDR1 is SGHNT, CDR2 YYREEE, per germline (reference sequence). This CDR3 region has 14 residues. The CDR3 DNA sequence: TGTGCCAGCAGCTTGGCGGGACAAGTCTATGGCTACACCTTC. It specifies CASSLAGQVYGYTF.

This chain connects TRBV30 to TRBJ1-2, with D perhaps matching TRBD1 (5 bases). This CDR3 is built from 14 residues. The germline CDR1 and CDR2 sequences are GTSNPN and SVGIG (reference sequence). V lost 6 bases and J 5 bases, leaving 19 bases between the germline ends. The CDR3 is CACKRQLSSYGYTF. The CDR3, as DNA: TGTGCCTGTAAGAGACAGCTAAGTTCATATGGCTACACCTTC.

The V and J genes are TRBV7-3 and TRBJ2-7, with 12 bases fitting TRBD2. The ends lost 1 base at V and 1 base at J; junction bases unmatched: 11. Per germline, CDR1 SGHTA and CDR2 FQGTGA. This CDR3 contains 19 residues. CDR3 nucleotides: TGTGCCAGCAGCTTAAAGGTTGGGCTAGCGGGAGGGCCGTCCTACGAGCAGTACTTC. It yields the protein CASSLKVGLAGGPSYEQYF.

In this sample, this clone turned up once. The chain joins TRBV4-2 to TRBJ2-6; D gene ambiguous. Trimming stripped 3 bases from V and 0 bases from J, with 6 bases between. Germline lookup yields CDR1 LGHNA and CDR2 YNFKEQ. This CDR3 is built from 15 residues. CDR3 in DNA: TGTGCCAGCAGCCATGCTAGCTCTGGGGCCAACGTCCTGACTTTC. Protein: CASSHASSGANVLTF.

The genes are TRBV6-5 and TRBJ2-7; 10 nucleotides agree with TRBD1. Trimming removed 6 bases from V and 3 bases from J; junction bases left unmatched: 8. The length of the CDR3 is 15 residues. Germline CDR1 MNHEY, CDR2 SVGAGI. The CDR3 is CASRFGQGGRYEQYF. As DNA, the CDR3 is TGTGCCAGCAGATTCGGACAGGGGGGCCGCTACGAGCAGTACTTC.

The chain couples TRBV29-1 to TRBJ2-6; the match to TRBD1 covers 7 bases. The germline CDR1 and CDR2 sequences are SQVTM and ANQGSEA. CDR3 length: 17 residues. Germline trimming cut 1 base from V and 1 base from J; bases unmatched to any gene: 7. This chain's CDR3 is CSVEGVRGNSGANVLTF. The CDR3 DNA is TGCAGCGTTGAAGGGGTCAGGGGGAATTCTGGGGCCAACGTCCTGACTTTC.

This clone has just one count. The gene calls are TRBV11-2 and TRBJ1-5; the match to TRBD1 covers 7 bases. Germline CDR1 and CDR2: SGHAT and FQNNGV. This CDR3 is built from 15 residues. The junction had 7 bases not matched to a gene; V was cut back by 5 bases and J by 3 bases. The CDR3 sequence: CASSLQGQINQPQHF. CDR3 DNA: TGTGCCAGCAGCCTACAGGGACAGATCAATCAGCCCCAGCATTTT.